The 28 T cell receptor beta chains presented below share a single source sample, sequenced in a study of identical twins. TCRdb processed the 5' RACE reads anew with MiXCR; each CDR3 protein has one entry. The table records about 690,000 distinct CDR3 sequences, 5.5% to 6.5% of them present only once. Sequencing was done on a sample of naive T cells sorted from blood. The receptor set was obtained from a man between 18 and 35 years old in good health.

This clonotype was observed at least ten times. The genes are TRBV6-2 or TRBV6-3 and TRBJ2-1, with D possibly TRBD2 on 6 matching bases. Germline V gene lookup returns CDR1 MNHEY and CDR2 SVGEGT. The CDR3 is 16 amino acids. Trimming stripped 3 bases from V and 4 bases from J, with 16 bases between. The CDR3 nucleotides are TGTGCCAGCAGTTATCCCGGGCGCGGGGCATACAATGAGCAGTTCTTC. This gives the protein CASSYPGRGAYNEQFF.

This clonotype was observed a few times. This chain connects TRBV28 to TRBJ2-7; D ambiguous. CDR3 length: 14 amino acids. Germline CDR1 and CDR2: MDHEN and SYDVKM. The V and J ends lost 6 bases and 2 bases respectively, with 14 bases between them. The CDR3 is CASSTVRRTYEQYF. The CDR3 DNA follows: TGTGCCAGCAGCACGGTTCGAAGGACCTACGAGCAGTACTTC.

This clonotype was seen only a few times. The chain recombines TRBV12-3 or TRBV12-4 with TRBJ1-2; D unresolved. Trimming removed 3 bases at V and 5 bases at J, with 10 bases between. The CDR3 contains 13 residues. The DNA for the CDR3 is TGTGCCAGCAGTTTTCCACAGCTGTATGGCTACACCTTC. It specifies CASSFPQLYGYTF.

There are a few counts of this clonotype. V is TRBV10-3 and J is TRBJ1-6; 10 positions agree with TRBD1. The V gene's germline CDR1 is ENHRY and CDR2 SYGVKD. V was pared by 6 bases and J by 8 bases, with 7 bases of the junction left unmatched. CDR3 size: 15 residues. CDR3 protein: CAISDPGQGHSPLHF. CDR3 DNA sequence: TGTGCCATCAGCGATCCGGGACAGGGGCATTCACCCCTCCACTTT.

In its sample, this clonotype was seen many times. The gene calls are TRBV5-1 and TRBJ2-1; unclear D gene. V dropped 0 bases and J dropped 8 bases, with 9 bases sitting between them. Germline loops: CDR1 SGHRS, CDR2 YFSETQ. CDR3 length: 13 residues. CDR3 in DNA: TGCGCCAGCAGCTTGGCCACGACCGATGAGCAGTTCTTC. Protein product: CASSLATTDEQFF.

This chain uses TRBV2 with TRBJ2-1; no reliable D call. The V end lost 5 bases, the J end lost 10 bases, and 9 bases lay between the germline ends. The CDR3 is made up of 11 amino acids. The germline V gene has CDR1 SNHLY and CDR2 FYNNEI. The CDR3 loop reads CASSPFVEQFF. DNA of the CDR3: TGTGCCAGCAGTCCATTCGTGGAGCAGTTCTTC.

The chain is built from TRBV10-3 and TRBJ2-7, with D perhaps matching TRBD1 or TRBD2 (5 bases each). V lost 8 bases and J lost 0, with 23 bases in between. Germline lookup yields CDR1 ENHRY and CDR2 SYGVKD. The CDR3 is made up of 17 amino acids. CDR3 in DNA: TGTGCCATCGGCGAAAACACCGGGACGGTGATCTCCTACGAGCAGTACTTC. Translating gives CAIGENTGTVISYEQYF.

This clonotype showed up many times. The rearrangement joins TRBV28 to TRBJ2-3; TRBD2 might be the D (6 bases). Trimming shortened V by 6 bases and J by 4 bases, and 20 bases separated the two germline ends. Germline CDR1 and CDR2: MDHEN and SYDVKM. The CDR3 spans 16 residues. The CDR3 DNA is TGTGCCAGCAGCGATTGGGAGCGGGTGGGAGCAGATACGCAGTATTTT. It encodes CASSDWERVGADTQYF.

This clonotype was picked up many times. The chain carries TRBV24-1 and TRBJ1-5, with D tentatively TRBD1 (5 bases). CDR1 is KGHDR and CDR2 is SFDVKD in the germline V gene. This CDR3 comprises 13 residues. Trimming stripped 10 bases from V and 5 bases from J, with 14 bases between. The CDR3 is CATNGIGDQPQHF. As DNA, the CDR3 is TGTGCCACGAACGGGATAGGGGATCAGCCCCAGCATTTT.

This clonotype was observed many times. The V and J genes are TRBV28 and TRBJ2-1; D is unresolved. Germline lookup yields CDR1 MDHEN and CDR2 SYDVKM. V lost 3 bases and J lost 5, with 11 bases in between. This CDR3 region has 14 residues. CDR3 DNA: TGTGCCAGCAGTTTTCTCAGGAGAGACAATGAGCAGTTCTTC. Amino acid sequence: CASSFLRRDNEQFF.

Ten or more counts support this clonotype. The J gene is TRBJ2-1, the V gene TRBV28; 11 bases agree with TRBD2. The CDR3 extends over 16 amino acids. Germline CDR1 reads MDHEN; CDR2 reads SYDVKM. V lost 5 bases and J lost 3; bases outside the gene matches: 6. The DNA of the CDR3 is TGTGCCAGCAGTCTACCCGGGACTAGCGGCTACAATGAGCAGTTCTTC. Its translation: CASSLPGTSGYNEQFF.

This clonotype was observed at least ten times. DNA of the CDR3: TGTGCCAGCAGTTTAGCGCGGGGGAGCGGGCCTTTTTACAATGAGCAGTTCTTC. It encodes CASSLARGSGPFYNEQFF. The chain recombines TRBV12-3 or TRBV12-4 with TRBJ2-1; 7 nucleotides agree with TRBD2. V lost 0 bases, J lost 4 bases, and 12 bases stayed unmatched. The CDR3 loop spans 18 amino acids.

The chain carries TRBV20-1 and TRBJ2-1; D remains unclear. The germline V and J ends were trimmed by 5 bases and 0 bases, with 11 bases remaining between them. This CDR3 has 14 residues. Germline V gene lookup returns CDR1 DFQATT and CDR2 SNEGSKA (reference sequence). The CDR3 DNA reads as TGCAGTGCTCAGGCATGGGACTCCTACAATGAGCAGTTCTTC. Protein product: CSAQAWDSYNEQFF.

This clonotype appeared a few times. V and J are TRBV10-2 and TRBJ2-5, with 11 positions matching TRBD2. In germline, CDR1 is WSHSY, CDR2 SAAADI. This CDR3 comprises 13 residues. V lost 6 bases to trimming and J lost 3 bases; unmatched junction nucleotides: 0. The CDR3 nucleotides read TGCGCCAGCAGGACTAGCGGGAAAGAGACCCAGTACTTC. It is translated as CASRTSGKETQYF.

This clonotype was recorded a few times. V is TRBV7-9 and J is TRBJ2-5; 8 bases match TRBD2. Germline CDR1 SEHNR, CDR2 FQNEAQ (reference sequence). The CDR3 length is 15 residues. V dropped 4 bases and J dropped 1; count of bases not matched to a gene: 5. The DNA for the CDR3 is TGTGCCAGCAGCTCCACCACTAGCGGCCAAGAGACCCAGTACTTC. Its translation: CASSSTTSGQETQYF.

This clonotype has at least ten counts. For the CDR3, the DNA is TGTGCCAGCAGTTTCGGACAGGGGAGCAACGAGCAGTACTTC. Translated: CASSFGQGSNEQYF. The chain is built from TRBV12-3 or TRBV12-4 and TRBJ2-7, with 9 bases aligning to TRBD1. CDR3 length: 14 residues. J lost 5 bases, V lost 3 bases, and 5 bases had no gene match.

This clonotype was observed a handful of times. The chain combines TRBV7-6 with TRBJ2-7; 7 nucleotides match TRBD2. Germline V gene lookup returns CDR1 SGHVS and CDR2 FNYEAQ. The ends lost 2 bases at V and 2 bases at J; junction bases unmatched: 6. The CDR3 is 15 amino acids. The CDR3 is CASSLRSSGAYEQYV. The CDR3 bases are TGTGCCAGCAGCTTAAGGTCCAGCGGGGCCTACGAGCAGTACGTC.

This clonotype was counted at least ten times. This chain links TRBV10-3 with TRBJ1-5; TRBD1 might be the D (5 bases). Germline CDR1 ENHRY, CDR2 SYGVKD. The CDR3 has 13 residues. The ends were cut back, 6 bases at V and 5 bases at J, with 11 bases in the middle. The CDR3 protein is CAISTMGDQPQHF. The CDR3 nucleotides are TGTGCCATCAGCACTATGGGGGATCAGCCCCAGCATTTT.

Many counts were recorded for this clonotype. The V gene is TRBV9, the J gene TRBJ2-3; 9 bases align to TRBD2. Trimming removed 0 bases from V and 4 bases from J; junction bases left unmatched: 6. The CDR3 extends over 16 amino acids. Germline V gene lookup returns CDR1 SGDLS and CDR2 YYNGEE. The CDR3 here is CASSVVASGIADTQYF. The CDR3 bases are TGTGCCAGCAGCGTAGTTGCTAGCGGGATCGCAGATACGCAGTATTTT.

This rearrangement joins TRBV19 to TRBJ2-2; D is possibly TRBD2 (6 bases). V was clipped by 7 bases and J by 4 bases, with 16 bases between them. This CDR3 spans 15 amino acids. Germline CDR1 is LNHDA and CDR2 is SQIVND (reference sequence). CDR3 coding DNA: TGTGCCAGTATTAGGGCCGTCGGGAGCACCGGGGAGCTGTTTTTT. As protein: CASIRAVGSTGELFF. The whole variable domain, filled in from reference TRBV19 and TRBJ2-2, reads DGGITQSPKYLFRKEGQNVTLSCEQNLNHDAMYWYRQDPGQGLRLIYYSQIVNDFQKGDIAEGYSVSREKKESFPLTVTSAQKNPTAFYLCASIRAVGSTGELFFGEGSRLTVL.

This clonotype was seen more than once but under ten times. CDR3 residues: CASSSSGTMNTGELFF. CDR3 bases: TGTGCCAGCAGCTCATCCGGGACAATGAACACCGGGGAGCTGTTTTTT. The chain is built from TRBV11-1 and TRBJ2-2, with D possibly being TRBD1 (6 bases). The V end lost 4 bases, the J end lost 1 base, and 13 bases lay between the germline ends. CDR1 and CDR2 (germline): SGHAT, FQDESV (reference sequence). There are 16 residues in the CDR3.

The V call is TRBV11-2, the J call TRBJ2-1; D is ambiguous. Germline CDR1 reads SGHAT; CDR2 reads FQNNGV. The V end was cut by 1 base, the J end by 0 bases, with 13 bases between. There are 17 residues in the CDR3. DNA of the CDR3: TGTGCCAGCAGCTTAGGGAGAACGGAGAGCTCCTACAATGAGCAGTTCTTC. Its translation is CASSLGRTESSYNEQFF.

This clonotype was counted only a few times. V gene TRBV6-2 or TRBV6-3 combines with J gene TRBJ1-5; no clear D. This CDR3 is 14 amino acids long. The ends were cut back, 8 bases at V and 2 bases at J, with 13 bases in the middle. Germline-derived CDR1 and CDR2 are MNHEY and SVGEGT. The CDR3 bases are TGTGCCAGCGGAGGAGAGCAGGGCAATCAGCCCCAGCATTTT. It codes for CASGGEQGNQPQHF.

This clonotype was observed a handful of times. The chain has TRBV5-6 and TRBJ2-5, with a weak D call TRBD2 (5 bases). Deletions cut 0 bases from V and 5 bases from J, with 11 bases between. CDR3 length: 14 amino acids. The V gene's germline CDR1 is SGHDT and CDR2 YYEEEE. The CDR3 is CASSLADFRETQYF. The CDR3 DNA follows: TGTGCCAGCAGCTTGGCGGACTTTCGGGAGACCCAGTACTTC.

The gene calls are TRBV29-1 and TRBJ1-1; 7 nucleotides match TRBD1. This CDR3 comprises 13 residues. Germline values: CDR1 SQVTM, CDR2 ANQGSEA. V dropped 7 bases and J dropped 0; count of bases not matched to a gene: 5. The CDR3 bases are TGCAGCGCCCGAGACAGGGTGAACACTGAAGCTTTCTTT. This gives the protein CSARDRVNTEAFF.

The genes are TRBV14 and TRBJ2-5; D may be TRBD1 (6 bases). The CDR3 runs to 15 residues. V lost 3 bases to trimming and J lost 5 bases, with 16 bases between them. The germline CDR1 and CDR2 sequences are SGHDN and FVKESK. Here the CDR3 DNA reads TGTGCCAGCAGCCACTTACAGGGCTGGTCGGAGACCCAGTACTTC. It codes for CASSHLQGWSETQYF.

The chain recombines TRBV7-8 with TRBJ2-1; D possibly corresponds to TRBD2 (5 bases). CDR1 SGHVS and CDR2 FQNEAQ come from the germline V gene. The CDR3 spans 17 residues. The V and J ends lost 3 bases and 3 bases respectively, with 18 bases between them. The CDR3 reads CASSFPSARADYNEQFF. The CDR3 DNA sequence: TGTGCCAGCAGCTTCCCCTCTGCGCGGGCAGACTACAATGAGCAGTTCTTC.

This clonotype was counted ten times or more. CDR3 nucleotides: TGTGCCAGCAGCGATCGTGAATCTGGAAACACCATATATTTT. Protein sequence: CASSDRESGNTIYF. The V and J genes are TRBV7-6 and TRBJ1-3; the D is unclear. Germline assignment: CDR1 SGHVS and CDR2 FNYEAQ. The CDR3 sequence is 14 residues long. V was cut by 5 bases and J by 1 base, with 9 bases left in between.